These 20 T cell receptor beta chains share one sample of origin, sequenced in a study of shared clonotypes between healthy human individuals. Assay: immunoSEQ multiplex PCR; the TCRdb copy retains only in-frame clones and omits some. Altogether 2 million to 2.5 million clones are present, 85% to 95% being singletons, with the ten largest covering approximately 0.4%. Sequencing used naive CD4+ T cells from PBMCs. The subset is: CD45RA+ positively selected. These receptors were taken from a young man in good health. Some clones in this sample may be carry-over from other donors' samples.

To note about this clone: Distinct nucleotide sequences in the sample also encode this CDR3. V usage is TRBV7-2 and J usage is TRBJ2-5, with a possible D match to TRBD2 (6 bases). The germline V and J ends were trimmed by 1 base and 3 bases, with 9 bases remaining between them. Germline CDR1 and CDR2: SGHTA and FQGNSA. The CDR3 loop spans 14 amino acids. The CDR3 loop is CASSLDGGKETQYF. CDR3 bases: TGTGCCAGCAGCTTAGACGGGGGAAAAGAGACCCAGTACTTC. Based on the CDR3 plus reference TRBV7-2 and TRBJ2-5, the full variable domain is GAGVSQSPSNKVTEKGKDVELRCDPISGHTALYWYRQSLGQGLEFLIYFQGNSAPDKSGLPSDRFSAERTGGSVSTLTIQRTQQEDSAVYLCASSLDGGKETQYFGPGTRLLVL.

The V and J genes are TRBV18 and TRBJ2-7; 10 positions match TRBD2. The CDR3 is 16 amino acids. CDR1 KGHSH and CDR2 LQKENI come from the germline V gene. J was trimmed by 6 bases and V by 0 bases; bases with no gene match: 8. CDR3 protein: CASSPPGLAGASEQYF. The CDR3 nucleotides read TGTGCCAGCTCACCACCGGGGCTAGCGGGAGCTAGCGAGCAGTACTTC.

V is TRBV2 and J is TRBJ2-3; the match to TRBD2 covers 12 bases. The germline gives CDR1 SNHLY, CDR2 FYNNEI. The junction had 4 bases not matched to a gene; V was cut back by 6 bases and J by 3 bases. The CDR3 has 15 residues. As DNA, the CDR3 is TGTGCCAGCAGCCTAGCGGGAGGGCCTACAGATACGCAGTATTTT. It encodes CASSLAGGPTDTQYF.

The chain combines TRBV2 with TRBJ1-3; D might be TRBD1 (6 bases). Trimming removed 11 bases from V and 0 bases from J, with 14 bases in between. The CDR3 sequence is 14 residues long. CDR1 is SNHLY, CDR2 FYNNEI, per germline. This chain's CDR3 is CAVGGGSSGNTIYF. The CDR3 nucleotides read TGTGCCGTTGGGGGCGGGAGCTCTGGAAACACCATATATTTT.

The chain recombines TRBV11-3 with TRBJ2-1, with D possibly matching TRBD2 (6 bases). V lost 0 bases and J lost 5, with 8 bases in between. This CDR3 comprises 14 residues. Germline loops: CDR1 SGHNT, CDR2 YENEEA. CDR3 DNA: TGTGCCAGCAGCTTAGAGCGGGGAAACAATGAGCAGTTCTTC. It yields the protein CASSLERGNNEQFF.

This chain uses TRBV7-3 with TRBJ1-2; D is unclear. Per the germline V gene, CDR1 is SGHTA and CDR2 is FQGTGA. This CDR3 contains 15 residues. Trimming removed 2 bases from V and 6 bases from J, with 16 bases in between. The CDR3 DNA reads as TGTGCCAGCAGCTTAGCCCCGGCCAAATGGGATGGCTACACCTTC. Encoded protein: CASSLAPAKWDGYTF.

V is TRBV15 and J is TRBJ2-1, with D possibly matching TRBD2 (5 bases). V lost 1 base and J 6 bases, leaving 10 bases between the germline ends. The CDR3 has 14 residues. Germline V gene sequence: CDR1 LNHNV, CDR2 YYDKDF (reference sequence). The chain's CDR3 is CATSRVQGSNEQFF. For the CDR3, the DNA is TGTGCCACCAGCAGAGTTCAAGGGAGCAATGAGCAGTTCTTC.

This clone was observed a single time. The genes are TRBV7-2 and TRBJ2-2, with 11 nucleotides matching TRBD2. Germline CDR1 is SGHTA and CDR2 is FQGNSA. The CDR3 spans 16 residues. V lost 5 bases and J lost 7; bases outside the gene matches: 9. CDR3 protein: CASSKTSGRRDGELFF. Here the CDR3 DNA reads TGTGCCAGCAGCAAAACTAGCGGGAGACGGGACGGGGAGCTGTTTTTT.

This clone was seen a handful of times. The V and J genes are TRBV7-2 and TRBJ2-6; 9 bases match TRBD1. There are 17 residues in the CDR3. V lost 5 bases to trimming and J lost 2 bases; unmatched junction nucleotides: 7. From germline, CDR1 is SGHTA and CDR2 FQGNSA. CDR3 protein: CASSPGQGRPGANVLTF. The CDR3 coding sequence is TGTGCCAGCAGCCCGGGACAGGGTCGCCCTGGGGCCAACGTCCTGACTTTC.

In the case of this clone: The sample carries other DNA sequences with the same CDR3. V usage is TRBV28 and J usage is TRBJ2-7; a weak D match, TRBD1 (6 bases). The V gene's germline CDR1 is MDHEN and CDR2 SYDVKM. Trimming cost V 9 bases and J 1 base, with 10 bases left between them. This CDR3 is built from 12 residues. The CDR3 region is CASTGSSYEQYF. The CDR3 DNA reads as TGTGCCAGTACAGGGTCTTCCTACGAGCAGTACTTC.

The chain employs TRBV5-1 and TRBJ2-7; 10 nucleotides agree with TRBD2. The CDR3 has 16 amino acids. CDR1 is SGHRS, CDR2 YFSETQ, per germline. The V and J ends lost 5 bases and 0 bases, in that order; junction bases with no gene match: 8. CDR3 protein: CASRLAGNNPSYEQYF. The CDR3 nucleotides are TGCGCCAGCAGACTAGCGGGAAACAACCCCTCCTACGAGCAGTACTTC.

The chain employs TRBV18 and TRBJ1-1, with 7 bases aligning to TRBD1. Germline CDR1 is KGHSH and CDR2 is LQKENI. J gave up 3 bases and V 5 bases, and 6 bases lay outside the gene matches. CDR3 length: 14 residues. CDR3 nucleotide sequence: TGTGCCAGCTCATCCCAGGGGGGGCACACTGAAGCTTTCTTT. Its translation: CASSSQGGHTEAFF. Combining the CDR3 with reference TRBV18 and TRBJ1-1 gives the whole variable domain NAGVMQNPRHLVRRRGQEARLRCSPMKGHSHVYWYRQLPEEGLKFMVYLQKENIIDESGMPKERFSAEFPKEGPSILRIQQVVRGDSAAYFCASSSQGGHTEAFFGQGTRLTVV.

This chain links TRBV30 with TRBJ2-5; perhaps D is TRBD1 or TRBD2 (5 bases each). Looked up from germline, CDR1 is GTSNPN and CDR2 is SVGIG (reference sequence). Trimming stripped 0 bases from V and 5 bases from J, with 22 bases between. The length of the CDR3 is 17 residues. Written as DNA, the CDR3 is TGTGCCTGGAGTGTATGGCTGGGGGACCCGGGTCGGGAGACCCAGTACTTC. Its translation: CAWSVWLGDPGRETQYF.

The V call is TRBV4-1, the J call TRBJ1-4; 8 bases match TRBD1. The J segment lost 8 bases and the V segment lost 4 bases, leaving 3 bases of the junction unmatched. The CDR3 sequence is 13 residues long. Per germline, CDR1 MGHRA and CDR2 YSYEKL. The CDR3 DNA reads TGCGCCAGCAGCCCCCCAGGGGGCGAAAAACTGTTTTTT. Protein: CASSPPGGEKLFF.

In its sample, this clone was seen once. In DNA form, the CDR3 reads TGTGCCAGCAGTTTCTGGGGCACCCAAGAGACCCAGTACTTC. This gives the protein CASSFWGTQETQYF. J is TRBJ2-5 and V is TRBV28; D perhaps matches TRBD1 (5 bases). Between the trimmed V and J ends, which lost 3 bases and 1 base, there was a span of 9 bases. The CDR3 length is 14 residues. CDR1 and CDR2 from the germline V gene are MDHEN and SYDVKM.

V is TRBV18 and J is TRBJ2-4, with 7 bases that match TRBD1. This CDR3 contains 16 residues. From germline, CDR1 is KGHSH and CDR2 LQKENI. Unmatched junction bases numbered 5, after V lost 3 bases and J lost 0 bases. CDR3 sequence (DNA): TGTGCCAGCTCACCGACAGGGACCCTAGCCAAAAACATTCAGTACTTC. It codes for CASSPTGTLAKNIQYF.

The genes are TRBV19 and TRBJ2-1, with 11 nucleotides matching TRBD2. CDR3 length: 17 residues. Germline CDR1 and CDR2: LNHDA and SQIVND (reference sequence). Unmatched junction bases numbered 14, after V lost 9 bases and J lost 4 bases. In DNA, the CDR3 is TGTGCCAGCGGACAGGGCGAACTAGCGGGGGCGTACAATGAGCAGTTCTTC. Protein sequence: CASGQGELAGAYNEQFF.

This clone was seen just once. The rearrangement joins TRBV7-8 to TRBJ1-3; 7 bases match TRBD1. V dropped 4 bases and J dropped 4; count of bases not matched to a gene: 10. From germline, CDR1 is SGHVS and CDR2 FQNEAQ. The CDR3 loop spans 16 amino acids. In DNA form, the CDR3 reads TGTGCCAGCAGCTCGATAGGTCCGGGACAGGGAAACACCATATATTTT. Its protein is CASSSIGPGQGNTIYF.

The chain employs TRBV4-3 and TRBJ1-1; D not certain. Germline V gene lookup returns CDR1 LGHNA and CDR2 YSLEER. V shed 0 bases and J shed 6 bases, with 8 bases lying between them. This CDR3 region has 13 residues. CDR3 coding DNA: TGCGCCAGCAGCCAAGACTGGAAGGCTGAAGCTTTCTTT. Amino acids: CASSQDWKAEAFF.

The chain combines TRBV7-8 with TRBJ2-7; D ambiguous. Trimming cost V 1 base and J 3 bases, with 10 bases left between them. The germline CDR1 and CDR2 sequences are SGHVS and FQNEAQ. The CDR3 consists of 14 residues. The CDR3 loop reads CASSLVHGNYEQYF. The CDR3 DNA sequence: TGTGCCAGCAGCTTAGTTCACGGAAACTACGAGCAGTACTTC.